What follows is one T cell receptor (beta chain) and its context. Participants were aged roughly 18 to 89 years, lived in 20 to 30 US areas, and enrolled virtually. Grouping used clinical history reported by participants in a survey and questionnaire. Recovered status applied to Cohort 3 donors who had two consecutive negative PCRs. It also applied to those with clearance or with symptom resolution. The data are from a study of blood T cell repertoires in COVID-19. V was shortened by 4 bases and J by 5 bases, with 8 bases between the two germline ends. The CDR3 totals 12 residues. CDR1 LGHDT and CDR2 YNNKEL come from the germline V gene (reference sequence). Original handling: Amplifying reference gene primers gave estimates of nucleated cell counts. Here immunoSEQ multiplex PCR was the method, and the copy in TCRdb shows in-frame clones only, minus some. V and J calls and clone size are as listed in that table; D and trimming were resolved from the DNA. The sample has about 220,000 clones, about 87% seen once.

This TCR derives from a woman aged 30 to 39 who had recovered from COVID-19. The chain has TRBV3-1 (or the pseudogene TRBV3-2) and TRBJ1-1; D ambiguous. Sequencing was carried out using PBMCs or T cells enriched from blood (not recorded which). The CDR3 DNA is TGTGCCAGCAGCCGGTGGGAGACTGAAGCTTTCTTT. It encodes CASSRWETEAFF.